Included here is one TCR beta chain sequence, with context. Its cognate antigen is unknown. This entry is derived from a study of PD-1 blockade in classical Hodgkin lymphoma. In the study overall: Patients received nivolumab 3 mg/kg intravenously every 2 weeks.

Each patient's relapse followed autologous stem cell transplantation, and brentuximab vedotin exposure varied. General study points: While CD8+ TCR diversity did not rise significantly by C4D1, CD4+ TCR diversity did.

This table comes from immunoSEQ multiplex PCR, and its TCRdb copy is limited to in-frame clones, with some not included. The table shows about 86,000 clones, with about 91% occurring only once. The sample in question was peripheral blood mononuclear cells (PBMCs), obtained before the second cycle of nivolumab. The clonotype comes from a human donor with classical Hodgkin lymphoma.

CDR3 sequence: CASSVGGTPTYEQYF. The CDR3 bases are TGTGCCAGCAGCGTTGGGGGAACCCCTACCTACGAGCAGTACTTC. This chain uses TRBV9 with TRBJ2-7; D is perhaps TRBD1 or TRBD2 (5 bases each). Germline lookup yields CDR1 SGDLS and CDR2 YYNGEE. The germline V and J ends were trimmed by 2 bases and 2 bases, with 14 bases remaining between them. The CDR3 loop spans 15 amino acids.